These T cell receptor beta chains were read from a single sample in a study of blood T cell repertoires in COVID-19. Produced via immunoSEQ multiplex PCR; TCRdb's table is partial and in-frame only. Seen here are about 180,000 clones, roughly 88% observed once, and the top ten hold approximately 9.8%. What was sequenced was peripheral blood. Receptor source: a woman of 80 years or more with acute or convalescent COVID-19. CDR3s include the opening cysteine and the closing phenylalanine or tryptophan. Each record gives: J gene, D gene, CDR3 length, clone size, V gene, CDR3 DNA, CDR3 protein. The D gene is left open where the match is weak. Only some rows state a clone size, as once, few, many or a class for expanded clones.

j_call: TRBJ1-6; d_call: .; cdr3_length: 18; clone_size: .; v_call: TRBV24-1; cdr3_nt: TGTGCCACCAGTGAACTGGCGGAACAGGCCTTCTATAATTCACCCCTCCACTTT; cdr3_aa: CATSELAEQAFYNSPLHF
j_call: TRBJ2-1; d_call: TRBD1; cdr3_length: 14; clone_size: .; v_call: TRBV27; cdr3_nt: TGTGCCAGCAGTTTAATCCAGGGGGCGCGTGAGCAGTTCTTC; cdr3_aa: CASSLIQGAREQFF
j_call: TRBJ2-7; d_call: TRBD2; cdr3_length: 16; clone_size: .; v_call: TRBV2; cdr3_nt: TGTGCCACCAGCAGGGGACTAGCGGGAGGCTCCTACGAGCAGTACTTC; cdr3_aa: CATSRGLAGGSYEQYF
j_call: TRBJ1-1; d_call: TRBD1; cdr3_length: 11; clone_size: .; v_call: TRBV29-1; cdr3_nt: TGCAGCGCTCAGGGGGACACTGAAGCTTTCTTT; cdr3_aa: CSAQGDTEAFF
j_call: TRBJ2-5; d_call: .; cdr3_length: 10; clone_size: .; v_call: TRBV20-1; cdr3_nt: TGCAGTGCTAGAGATGACTGGCAGTACTTC; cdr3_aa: CSARDDWQYF
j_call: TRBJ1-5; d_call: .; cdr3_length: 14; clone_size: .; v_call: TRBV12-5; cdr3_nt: TGTGCTAGTGGACTTGGACAACCCGATCAGCCCCAGCATTTT; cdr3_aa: CASGLGQPDQPQHF
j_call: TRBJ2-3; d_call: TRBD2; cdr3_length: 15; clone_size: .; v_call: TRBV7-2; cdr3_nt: TGTGCCAGCAGTTACGGACTAGCGGACACAGATACGCAGTATTTT; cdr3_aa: CASSYGLADTDTQYF
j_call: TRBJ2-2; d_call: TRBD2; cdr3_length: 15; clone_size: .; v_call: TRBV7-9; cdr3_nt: TGTGCCAGCACCCTAGCGGGAGGAAACACCGGGGAGCTGTTTTTT; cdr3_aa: CASTLAGGNTGELFF
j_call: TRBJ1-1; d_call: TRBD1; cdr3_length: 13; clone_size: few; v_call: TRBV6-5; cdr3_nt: TGTGCCAGCAAGCAGGGGGTTAGGAGTGAAGCTTTCTTT; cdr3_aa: CASKQGVRSEAFF
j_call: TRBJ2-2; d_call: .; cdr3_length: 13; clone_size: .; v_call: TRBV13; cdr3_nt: TGTGCCAGCAGCTCTAGGTCGGGCGGGGAGCTGTTTTTT; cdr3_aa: CASSSRSGGELFF
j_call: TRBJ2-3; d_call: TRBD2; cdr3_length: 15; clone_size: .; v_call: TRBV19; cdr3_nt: TGTGCCAGTAGTACGGGGACTAGCGGGTTAGATACGCAGTATTTT; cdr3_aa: CASSTGTSGLDTQYF
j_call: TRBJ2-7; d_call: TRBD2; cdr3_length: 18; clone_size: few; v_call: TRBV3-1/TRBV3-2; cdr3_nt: TGTGCCAGCAGCCAACGGACTAGCGGGAAAACCGGGGCCTACGAGCAGTACTTC; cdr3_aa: CASSQRTSGKTGAYEQYF
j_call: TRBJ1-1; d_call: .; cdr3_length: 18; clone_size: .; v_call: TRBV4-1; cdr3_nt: TGCGCCAGCAGCCAAGCTATACGGCGGGGGGGCCGAGGGCCTGAAGCTTTCTTT; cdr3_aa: CASSQAIRRGGRGPEAFF
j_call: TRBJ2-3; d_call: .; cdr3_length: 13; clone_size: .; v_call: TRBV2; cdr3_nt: TGTGCCAGCACTCAGGGTTGGACAGATACGCAGTATTTT; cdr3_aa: CASTQGWTDTQYF
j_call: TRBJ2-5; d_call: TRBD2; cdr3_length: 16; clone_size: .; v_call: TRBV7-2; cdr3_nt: TGTGCCAGCAGCTTCGTTGGGACTAGTCTCGTAGAGACCCAGTACTTC; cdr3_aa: CASSFVGTSLVETQYF
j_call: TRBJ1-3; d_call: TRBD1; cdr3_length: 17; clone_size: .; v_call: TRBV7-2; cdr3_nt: TGTGCCAGCAGCTCTGGGGTCCCGGGACAGTCTGGAAACACCATATATTTT; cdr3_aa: CASSSGVPGQSGNTIYF
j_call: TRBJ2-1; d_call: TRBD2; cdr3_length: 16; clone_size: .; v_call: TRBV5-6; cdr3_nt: TGTGCCAGCAGAAAAACCGGGACTAGCGGGTACAATGAGCAGTTCTTC; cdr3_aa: CASRKTGTSGYNEQFF
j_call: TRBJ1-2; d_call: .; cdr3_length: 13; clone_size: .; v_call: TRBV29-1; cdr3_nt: TGCAGCGTTGAAGTGTCGGAGATCTATGGCTACACCTTC; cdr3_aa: CSVEVSEIYGYTF
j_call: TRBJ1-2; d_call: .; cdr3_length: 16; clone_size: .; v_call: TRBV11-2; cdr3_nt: TGTGCCAGCAGCTTAGATCCCGGGGTCCCCTTCTATGGCTACACCTTC; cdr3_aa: CASSLDPGVPFYGYTF
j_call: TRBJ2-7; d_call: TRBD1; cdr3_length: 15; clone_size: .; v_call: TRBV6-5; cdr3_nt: TGTGCCAGCAGTTACCCGGGACAGGGGGTGTACGAGCAGTACTTC; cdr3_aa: CASSYPGQGVYEQYF
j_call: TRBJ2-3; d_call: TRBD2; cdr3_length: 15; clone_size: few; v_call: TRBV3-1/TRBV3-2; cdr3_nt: TGTGCCAGCAGCCCAGGACTAGCGGCGGCAGATACGCAGTATTTT; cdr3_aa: CASSPGLAAADTQYF
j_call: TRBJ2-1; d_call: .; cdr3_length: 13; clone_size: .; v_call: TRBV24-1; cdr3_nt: TGTGCCACCAGTGACCCTACTCGGAATGAGCAGTTCTTC; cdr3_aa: CATSDPTRNEQFF
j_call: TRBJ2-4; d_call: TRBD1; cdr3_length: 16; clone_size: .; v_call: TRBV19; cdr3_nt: TGTGCCAGTAGTCTCAACCCGACAGGGGCCAAAAACATTCAGTACTTC; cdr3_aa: CASSLNPTGAKNIQYF
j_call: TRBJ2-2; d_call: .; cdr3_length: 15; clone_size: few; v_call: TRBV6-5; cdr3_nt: TGTGCCAGCAGCCGCACAGGGAGTAACACCGGGGAGCTGTTTTTT; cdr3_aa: CASSRTGSNTGELFF
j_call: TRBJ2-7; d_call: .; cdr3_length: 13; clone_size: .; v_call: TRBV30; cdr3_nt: TGTGCCTGGGGTACCGGGACACTGCACGAGCAGTACTTC; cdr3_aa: CAWGTGTLHEQYF
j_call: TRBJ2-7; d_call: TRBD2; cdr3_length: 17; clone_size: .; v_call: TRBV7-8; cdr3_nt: TGTGCCAGCAGTCCCAATAGACGTGGACTAGCCGCCTACGAGCAGTACTTC; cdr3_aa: CASSPNRRGLAAYEQYF
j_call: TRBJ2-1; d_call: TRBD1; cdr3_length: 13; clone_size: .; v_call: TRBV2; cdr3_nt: TGTGCCAGCAGTCGGGACAGCTACAATGAGCAGTTCTTC; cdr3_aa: CASSRDSYNEQFF
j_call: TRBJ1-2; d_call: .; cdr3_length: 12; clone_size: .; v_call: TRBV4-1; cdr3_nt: TGCGCCAGCAGCCAAGGTAACGCGGGCTACACCTTC; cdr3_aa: CASSQGNAGYTF
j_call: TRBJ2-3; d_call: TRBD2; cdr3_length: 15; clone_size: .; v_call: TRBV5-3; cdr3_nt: TGTGCCAGAACACCGCGGGGGGCGCTAACAGATACGCAGTATTTT; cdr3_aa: CARTPRGALTDTQYF
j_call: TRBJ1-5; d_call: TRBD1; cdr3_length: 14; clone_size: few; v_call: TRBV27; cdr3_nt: TGTGCCAGCAGCAGGACAGGGGGCAATCAGCCCCAGCATTTT; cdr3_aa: CASSRTGGNQPQHF
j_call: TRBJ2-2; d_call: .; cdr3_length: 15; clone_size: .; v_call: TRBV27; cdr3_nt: TGTGCCAGCACGCCGTGGGGGCGGGACACCGGGGAGCTGTTTTTT; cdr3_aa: CASTPWGRDTGELFF
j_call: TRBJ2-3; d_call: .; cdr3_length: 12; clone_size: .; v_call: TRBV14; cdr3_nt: TGTGCCAGCAGCCCACAGGGCAATACGCAGTATTTT; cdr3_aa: CASSPQGNTQYF
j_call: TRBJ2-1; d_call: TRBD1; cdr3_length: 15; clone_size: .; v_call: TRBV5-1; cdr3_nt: TGCGCCAGCAGGGGATGGGGACAGGGGGCCGGTGAGCAGTTCTTC; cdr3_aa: CASRGWGQGAGEQFF
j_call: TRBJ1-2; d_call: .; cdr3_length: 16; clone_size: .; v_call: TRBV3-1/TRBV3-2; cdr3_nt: TGTGCCAGCAGCCAAGATCGCGGGGGGTTAAACTATGGCTACACCTTC; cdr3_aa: CASSQDRGGLNYGYTF
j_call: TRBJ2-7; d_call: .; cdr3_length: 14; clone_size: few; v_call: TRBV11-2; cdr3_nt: TGTGCCAGCCGACGGGGGAGAAGCTCCTACGAGCAGTACTTC; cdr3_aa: CASRRGRSSYEQYF
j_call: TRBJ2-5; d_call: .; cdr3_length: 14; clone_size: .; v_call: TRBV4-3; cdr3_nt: TGCGCCAGCAGCCAAGAGGGCAGGGCTGAGACCCAGTACTTC; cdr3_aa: CASSQEGRAETQYF
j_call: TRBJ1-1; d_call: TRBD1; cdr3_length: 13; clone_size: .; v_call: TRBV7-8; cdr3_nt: TGTGCCAGCTCAGACAGGGGGAACACTGAAGCTTTCTTT; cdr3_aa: CASSDRGNTEAFF
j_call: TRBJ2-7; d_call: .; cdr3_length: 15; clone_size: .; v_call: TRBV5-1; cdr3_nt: TGCGCCAGCAGCGTCGGGACATCTCGGGGCTACGAGCAGTACTTC; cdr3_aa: CASSVGTSRGYEQYF
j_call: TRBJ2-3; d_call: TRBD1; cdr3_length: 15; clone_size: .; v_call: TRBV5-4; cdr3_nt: TGTGCCAGCAGCTATGGGACAGGCGGTACTGTCGCGCAGTATTTT; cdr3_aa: CASSYGTGGTVAQYF
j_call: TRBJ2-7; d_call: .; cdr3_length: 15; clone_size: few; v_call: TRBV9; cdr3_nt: TGTGCCAGCAGCGTAGCGTGGGGGCAGACCTACGAGCAGTACTTC; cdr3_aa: CASSVAWGQTYEQYF
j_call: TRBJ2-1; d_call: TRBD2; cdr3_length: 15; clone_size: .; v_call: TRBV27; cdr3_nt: TGTGCCAGCAGTTGGGCGGGAGCGTCGTACAATGAGCAGTTCTTC; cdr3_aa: CASSWAGASYNEQFF
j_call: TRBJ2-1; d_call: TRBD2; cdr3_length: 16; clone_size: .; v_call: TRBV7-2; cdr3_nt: TGTGCCAGCAGCCCCCAGGGAGCGGGAGGTTTTAATGAGCAGTTCTTC; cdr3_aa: CASSPQGAGGFNEQFF
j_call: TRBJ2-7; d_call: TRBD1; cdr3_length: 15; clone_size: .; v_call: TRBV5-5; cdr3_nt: TGTGCCAGCAGCTTGGACGGAACAGGGGGAAACGAGCAGTACTTC; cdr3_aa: CASSLDGTGGNEQYF
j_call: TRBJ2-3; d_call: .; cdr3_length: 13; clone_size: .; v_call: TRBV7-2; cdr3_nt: TGTGCCAGCAGCTTAGCTCCTCCAGATACGCAGTATTTT; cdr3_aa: CASSLAPPDTQYF
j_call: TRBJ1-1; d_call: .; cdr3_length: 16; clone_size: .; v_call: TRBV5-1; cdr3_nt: TGCGCCAGCAGCTTGGTAAAAGCCGTCCGGAGCACTGAAGCTTTCTTT; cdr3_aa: CASSLVKAVRSTEAFF
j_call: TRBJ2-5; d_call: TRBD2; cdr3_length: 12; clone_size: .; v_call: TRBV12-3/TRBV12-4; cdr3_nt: TGTGCCAGCAGTTTGGGCGGGGGGACCCAGTACTTC; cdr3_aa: CASSLGGGTQYF
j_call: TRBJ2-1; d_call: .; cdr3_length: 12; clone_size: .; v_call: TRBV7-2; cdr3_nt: TGTGCCAGCAGCTCAGTAAACAATGAGCAGTTCTTC; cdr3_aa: CASSSVNNEQFF
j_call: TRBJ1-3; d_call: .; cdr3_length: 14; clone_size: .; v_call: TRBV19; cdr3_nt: TGTGCCAGTAGCGGAGGGTACTCTGGAAACACCATATATTTT; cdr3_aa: CASSGGYSGNTIYF
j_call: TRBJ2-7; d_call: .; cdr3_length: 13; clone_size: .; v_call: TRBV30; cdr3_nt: TGTGCCTGGAGTGTGGACAGCTTCTACGAGCAGTACTTC; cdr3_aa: CAWSVDSFYEQYF
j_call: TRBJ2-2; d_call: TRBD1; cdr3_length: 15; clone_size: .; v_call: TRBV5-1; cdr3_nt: TGCGCCAGCAGCTTGGGACAGGGTGGCACCGGGGAGCTGTTTTTT; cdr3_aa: CASSLGQGGTGELFF
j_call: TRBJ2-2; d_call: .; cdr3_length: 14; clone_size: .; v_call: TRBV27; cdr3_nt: TGTGCCAGCAGTTTACGGGTTCGCACCGGGGAGCTGTTTTTT; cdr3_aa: CASSLRVRTGELFF
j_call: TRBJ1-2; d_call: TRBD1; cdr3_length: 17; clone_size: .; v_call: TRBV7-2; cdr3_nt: TGTGCCAGCAGCTTAGCGTCGAGGGGGCTAACGAACTATGGCTACACCTTC; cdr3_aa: CASSLASRGLTNYGYTF
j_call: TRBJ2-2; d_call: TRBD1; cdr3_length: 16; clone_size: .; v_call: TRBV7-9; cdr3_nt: TGTGCCAGCAGCTTAACCCGACAGGGTGGGACCGGGGAGCTGTTTTTT; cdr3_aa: CASSLTRQGGTGELFF
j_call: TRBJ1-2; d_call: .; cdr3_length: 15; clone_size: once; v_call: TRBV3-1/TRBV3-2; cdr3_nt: TGTGCCAGCAGCCTGTCGGGACGGAGGGTTGTAGGCTACACCTTC; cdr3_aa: CASSLSGRRVVGYTF